A single TCR beta chain is shown here with its context. No antigen is known for it. The sample originates from a study of cytomegalovirus exposure and HLA in healthy donors. Study information: A prior study identified approximately 110 million unique TCR beta sequences from about 180 million T cells. Study observations and caveats: Information on immune exposure was restricted to one variable (CMV serostatus). Being indistinguishable, some V segments were excluded, TRBV6-2 and TRBV6-3 among them. TCR association rates varied by HLA locus in a later analysis, with DRB1 highest and HLA-C lowest.

The PCR ran on 60 Vbeta and 13 Jbeta primers. Generated by immunoSEQ multiplex PCR, the TCRdb table keeps only in-frame clones and is missing some. This specimen shows 65,000 to 85,000 clones; the ten leading clones hold 2.4%. Germline CDR1 is LNHDA and CDR2 is SQIVND (reference sequence). The CDR3 totals 15 residues. Trimming cost V 5 bases and J 2 bases; bases outside gene matches: 4. The V call is TRBV19, the J call TRBJ1-5; 9 bases match TRBD1. The sequenced material came from PBMCs. The clonotype comes from a female donor in good health and CMV-seropositive. The CDR3 DNA follows: TGTGCCAGTAGTGGGGACAGGGCTCGCAATCAGCCCCAGCATTTT. Translated, it gives CASSGDRARNQPQHF.